This TCR beta chain is drawn from a study of CD8 T cells in Susac syndrome. Reverse transcription used about 0.5 to 1 ug RNA and random hexamers. In TCRdb, the immunoSEQ multiplex PCR reads were re-called with MiXCR into one record per CDR3 protein. The sample contains approximately 180,000 distinct CDR3 sequences, approximately 95% of which appear only once. In germline, CDR1 is MNHEY, CDR2 SVGEGT. Trimming took 7 bases from V and 3 from J, leaving 10 bases between them. The CDR3 is 13 residues long. Material for sequencing was CD4+ T cells from PBMCs. The clonotype comes from a human donor with multiple sclerosis. V usage is TRBV6-2 or TRBV6-3 and J usage is TRBJ2-1, with D uncertain. CDR3 DNA sequence: TGTGCCAGCACCCAGACAAGCTACAATGAGCAGTTCTTC. Protein: CASTQTSYNEQFF.